The 27 T cell receptor beta chains below come from one sample, sequenced in a study of T cells in lung cancer brain metastases (dated by TCRdb to the late 2010s). The method was the immunoSEQ multiplex PCR assay. As stored in TCRdb, this immuneACCESS dataset retains in-frame rearrangements with V and J assigned. A fraction of the clones does not appear; measured against another copy, unresolved V genes explain less than half of the discrepancy, and the remainder lacks a known reason. This sample has 3,900 or so clones in its table, and around 90% of those were observed once. In total, the top ten clones hold about 8% of the sample. Sequencing was performed on tumor tissue from the primary lung tumor. The cell subset or site label here, explained by the study, means: primary lung cancer lesion. These receptor sequences come from a man aged 55-75 years with non-small cell lung cancer.

The rearrangement joins TRBV27 to TRBJ1-4; the D gene is possibly TRBD1 (5 bases). V was trimmed by 2 bases and J by 6 bases, leaving 16 bases between them. CDR3 size: 16 residues. The germline V gene has CDR1 MNHEY and CDR2 SMNVEV (reference sequence). In DNA, the CDR3 is TGTGCCAGCAGTTTACGGGGCCAAACAGGAGATGAAAAACTGTTTTTT. Its protein is CASSLRGQTGDEKLFF. The variable domain in full, with the rest retrieved from reference TRBV27 and TRBJ1-4, is EAQVTQNPRYLITVTGKKLTVTCSQNMNHEYMSWYRQDPGLGLRQIYYSMNVEVTDKGDVPEGYKVSRKEKRNFPLILESPSPNQTSLYFCASSLRGQTGDEKLFFGSGTQLSVL.

This rearrangement joins TRBV27 to TRBJ2-5, with D tentatively TRBD1 (6 bases). The V and J ends lost 3 bases and 4 bases respectively, with 9 bases between them. Germline V gives CDR1 MNHEY, CDR2 SMNVEV (reference sequence). The CDR3 sequence is 13 residues long. CDR3 in DNA: TGTGCCAGCAGTTTGACCAGGGGAGAGACCCAGTACTTC. Protein sequence: CASSLTRGETQYF.

J is TRBJ1-4 and V is TRBV5-1, with 8 bases fitting TRBD1. V shed 4 bases and J 0 bases; nucleotides not matched to a gene: 2. This CDR3 has 15 amino acids. Germline values: CDR1 SGHRS, CDR2 YFSETQ. CDR3: CASSMTGATNEKLFF. CDR3 sequence (DNA): TGCGCCAGCAGCATGACAGGGGCAACTAATGAAAAACTGTTTTTT.

The chain links TRBV30 to TRBJ1-1, with D perhaps TRBD1 (5 bases). The germline CDR1 and CDR2 sequences are GTSNPN and SVGIG (reference sequence). The V end was cut by 7 bases, the J end by 1 base, with 16 bases between. The CDR3 sequence is 14 residues long. The CDR3 loop reads CASSIGTGNTEAFF. The CDR3 DNA sequence: TGTGCCTCGTCTATAGGGACGGGGAACACTGAAGCTTTCTTT.

The gene calls are TRBV30 and TRBJ1-3; possible D gene TRBD1, 5 bases. CDR1 is GTSNPN and CDR2 is SVGIG in the germline V gene (reference sequence). This CDR3 comprises 14 residues. V gave up 2 bases and J gave up 4 bases, with 12 bases separating them. As DNA, the CDR3 is TGTGCCTGGAGTACTGGGGGGAGAGGAAACACCATATATTTT. This codes for CAWSTGGRGNTIYF.

The chain carries TRBV30 and TRBJ1-1, with 7 nucleotides matching TRBD1. V gave up 3 bases and J gave up 1 base; unmatched junction bases: 2. The length of the CDR3 is 13 residues. CDR1 and CDR2 from the germline V gene are GTSNPN and SVGIG (reference sequence). CDR3 sequence: CAWRRTGNTEAFF. CDR3 coding DNA: TGTGCCTGGAGAAGGACAGGGAACACTGAAGCTTTCTTT.

V and J are TRBV19 and TRBJ2-7; unclear D gene. The germline V and J ends were trimmed by 5 bases and 0 bases, with 8 bases remaining between them. Germline CDR1 is LNHDA and CDR2 is SQIVND (reference sequence). CDR3 length: 13 amino acids. CDR3 region: CASSPQSSYEQYF. The CDR3 nucleotides are TGTGCCAGTAGTCCACAGAGCTCCTACGAGCAGTACTTC.

On this clone itself: The junction and the germline gene differ at one end; a read error may be behind it. The chain links TRBV7-7 to TRBJ2-1, with unresolved D. This CDR3 comprises 13 residues. Germline values: CDR1 SSHAT, CDR2 FNYEAQ (reference sequence). CDR3 DNA sequence: TGTGCTAGCAGCTTAGGCCGCGACAATGAGCAGTTCTTC. As protein: CASSLGRDNEQFF.

This clone was observed once. This rearrangement joins TRBV9 to TRBJ2-2; TRBD2 matches 15 bases. Germline CDR1 and CDR2: SGDLS and YYNGEE. CDR3 length: 18 amino acids. After removal of 0 bases from V and 0 bases from J, the junction contained 0 bases not matched to a gene. This CDR3 reads CASSVGTSGRANTGELFF. CDR3 DNA: TGTGCCAGCAGCGTAGGGACTAGCGGGAGGGCGAACACCGGGGAGCTGTTTTTT.

This chain links TRBV5-6 with TRBJ1-4; D unclear. The CDR3 runs 15 residues. Germline V gene data show CDR1 as SGHDT and CDR2 as YYEEEE. Trimming stripped 4 bases from V and 5 bases from J, with 15 bases between. DNA of the CDR3: TGTGCCAGCAGCATAACCGGGTCGGAGAATGAAAAACTGTTTTTT. It encodes CASSITGSENEKLFF.

The chain couples TRBV29-1 to TRBJ1-1; 7 positions agree with TRBD1. The CDR3 consists of 13 residues. Germline assignment: CDR1 SQVTM and CDR2 ANQGSEA. The J segment lost 2 bases and the V segment lost 7 bases, leaving 7 bases of the junction unmatched. The CDR3 sequence: CSAGGQINTEAFF. Here the CDR3 DNA reads TGCAGCGCGGGGGGACAGATAAACACTGAAGCTTTCTTT. The variable domain in full, completed from reference TRBV29-1 and TRBJ1-1, reads SAVISQKPSRDICQRGTSLTIQCQVDSQVTMMFWYRQQPGQSLTLIATANQGSEATYESGFVIDKFPISRPNLTFSTLTVSNMSPEDSSIYLCSAGGQINTEAFFGQGTRLTVV.

V usage is TRBV29-1 and J usage is TRBJ2-5; weak D call: TRBD1 (6 bases). The CDR3 spans 12 residues. The V and J ends lost 4 bases and 0 bases respectively, with 6 bases between them. Germline V gives CDR1 SQVTM, CDR2 ANQGSEA. The CDR3: CSVGTDQETQYF. CDR3 nucleotide sequence: TGCAGCGTTGGGACAGACCAAGAGACCCAGTACTTC. Full variable domain (outside the CDR3, taken from reference TRBV29-1 and TRBJ2-5): SAVISQKPSRDICQRGTSLTIQCQVDSQVTMMFWYRQQPGQSLTLIATANQGSEATYESGFVIDKFPISRPNLTFSTLTVSNMSPEDSSIYLCSVGTDQETQYFGPGTRLLVL.

This chain connects TRBV6-1 to TRBJ1-1, with D possibly matching TRBD1 (6 bases). V shed 4 bases and J shed 1 base, with 13 bases lying between them. The germline V gene has CDR1 MNHNS and CDR2 SASEGT. This CDR3 contains 15 residues. The CDR3 loop reads CASSALTGRNTEAFF. DNA for the CDR3: TGTGCCAGCAGTGCACTTACAGGGAGGAACACTGAAGCTTTCTTT.

The DNA of the CDR3 is TGTGCCAGCAGCTTGGCTTCGGGAGCGATATACGAGCAGTACTTC. Residues: CASSLASGAIYEQYF. The chain combines TRBV5-6 with TRBJ2-7, with D maybe TRBD2 (6 bases). Trimming took off 0 bases at V and 4 bases at J, with 14 bases between the two ends. Germline assignment: CDR1 SGHDT and CDR2 YYEEEE. CDR3 length: 15 residues.

The rearrangement links TRBV27 to TRBJ1-1; possible D gene TRBD1, 6 bases. Germline V CDR1 and CDR2: MNHEY, SMNVEV (reference sequence). The CDR3 is made up of 14 amino acids. V was trimmed by 6 bases and J by 0 bases, leaving 11 bases between them. This CDR3 reads CASRKQGMNTEAFF. The CDR3, as DNA: TGTGCCAGCAGAAAACAGGGCATGAACACTGAAGCTTTCTTT.

A note on this clone: One end of the junction varies from germline; a read error may be responsible. The rearrangement uses TRBV15 and TRBJ1-6; unclear D gene. The CDR3 consists of 15 residues. CDR1 LNHNV and CDR2 YYDKDF come from the germline V gene (reference sequence). CDR3 coding DNA: TGTGTCACCAGCAGAGCTTCCTACCAGCCTTCACCCCTCCACTTT. Protein product: CVTSRASYQPSPLHF.

The V and J genes are TRBV5-1 and TRBJ2-1; D is unclear. Germline V CDR1 and CDR2: SGHRS, YFSETQ. The V end lost 3 bases, the J end lost 6 bases, and 10 bases lay between the germline ends. There are 13 residues in the CDR3. CDR3 amino acids: CASSWGLGNEQFF. As DNA, the CDR3 is TGCGCCAGCAGCTGGGGATTGGGCAATGAGCAGTTCTTC. Full variable domain (rest looked up from reference TRBV5-1 and TRBJ2-1): KAGVTQTPRYLIKTRGQQVTLSCSPISGHRSVSWYQQTPGQGLQFLFEYFSETQRNKGNFPGRFSGRQFSNSRSEMNVSTLELGDSALYLCASSWGLGNEQFFGPGTRLTVL.

This clone was counted only a few times. The CDR3 is CASSLVQTSGSYEQYF. The CDR3 DNA reads TGTGCCAGCAGCTTAGTTCAGACTAGCGGGAGTTACGAGCAGTACTTC. The V call is TRBV7-2, the J call TRBJ2-7, with 12 bases identical to TRBD2. Germline V lookup: CDR1 SGHTA, CDR2 FQGNSA. The V gene end was trimmed by 1 base and the J gene end by 4 bases; junction bases not matched to a gene: 5. This CDR3 has 16 residues.

The chain recombines TRBV18 with TRBJ2-5, with unresolved D. Trimming stripped 3 bases from V and 0 bases from J, with 14 bases between. The CDR3 covers 16 residues. In germline, CDR1 is KGHSH, CDR2 LQKENI. The CDR3 region is CASSPFGLVNQETQYF. Written as DNA, the CDR3 is TGTGCCAGCTCACCTTTCGGGCTAGTCAACCAAGAGACCCAGTACTTC.

This clone was counted once. This rearrangement joins TRBV18 to TRBJ2-3, with a possible D match to TRBD1 (6 bases). From germline, CDR1 is KGHSH and CDR2 LQKENI. The germline V and J ends were trimmed by 2 bases and 2 bases, with 14 bases remaining between them. The length of the CDR3 is 16 residues. CDR3 nucleotides: TGTGCCAGCTCACCATCCGCACAGGGAAACACAGATACGCAGTATTTT. It encodes CASSPSAQGNTDTQYF.

The rearrangement joins TRBV28 to TRBJ1-5, with 7 nucleotides matching TRBD1. The junction had 5 bases not matched to a gene; V was cut back by 6 bases and J by 0 bases. CDR1 is MDHEN, CDR2 SYDVKM, per germline. CDR3 size: 15 residues. The CDR3 DNA sequence: TGTGCCAGCAGACAGGGGCCGGTTAGCAATCAGCCCCAGCATTTT. It yields the protein CASRQGPVSNQPQHF.

The rearrangement joins TRBV7-2 to TRBJ1-6, with D hard to call. Germline assignment: CDR1 SGHTA and CDR2 FQGNSA. The CDR3 has 12 residues. V lost 5 bases to trimming and J lost 8 bases, with 7 bases between them. The CDR3 region has the DNA TGTGCCAGCAGCCTTGAATATTCACCCCTCCACTTT. Protein product: CASSLEYSPLHF.

The rearrangement joins TRBV10-3 to TRBJ1-2, with D unresolved. This CDR3 spans 13 amino acids. Germline CDR1 ENHRY, CDR2 SYGVKD. V dropped 5 bases and J dropped 2 bases, with 9 bases sitting between them. This CDR3 reads CAISSDKNYGYTF. CDR3 in DNA: TGTGCCATCAGTTCCGACAAGAACTATGGCTACACCTTC.

V usage is TRBV15 and J usage is TRBJ2-7; 9 nucleotides line up with TRBD2. Unmatched junction bases numbered 6, after V lost 1 base and J lost 5 bases. The germline CDR1 and CDR2 sequences are LNHNV and YYDKDF (reference sequence). This CDR3 contains 15 residues. Written as DNA, the CDR3 is TGTGCCACCAGCAGAGTGCGGGAGGGCAGGAACGAGCAGTACTTC. Protein: CATSRVREGRNEQYF. Using reference TRBV15 and TRBJ2-7 for the parts outside the CDR3, the full variable domain is DAMVIQNPRYQVTQFGKPVTLSCSQTLNHNVMYWYQQKSSQAPKLLFHYYDKDFNNEADTPDNFQSRRPNTSFCFLDIRSPGLGDTAMYLCATSRVREGRNEQYFGPGTRLTVT.

This clone was counted a few times. V usage is TRBV4-1 and J usage is TRBJ1-1, with D perhaps matching TRBD1 (5 bases). The CDR3 consists of 16 residues. V was pared by 0 bases and J by 0 bases, with 11 bases between. CDR1 and CDR2 from the germline V gene are MGHRA and YSYEKL. CDR3 DNA sequence: TGCGCCAGCAGCCAAGAGGGGCAGCCCCTGAACACTGAAGCTTTCTTT. Translation gives CASSQEGQPLNTEAFF.

The chain's CDR3 is CASSEGDTGELFF. CDR3 sequence (DNA): TGTGCCAGCAGTGAAGGGGACACCGGGGAGCTGTTTTTT. The V gene is TRBV6-1, the J gene TRBJ2-2, with D unclear. The CDR3 is made up of 13 amino acids. With 1 base removed from V and 3 bases from J, the gap between germline ends came to 3 bases. Germline V CDR1 and CDR2: MNHNS, SASEGT.

The chain couples TRBV6-1 to TRBJ2-3; 7 nucleotides align to TRBD2. Unmatched junction bases numbered 8, after V lost 4 bases and J lost 4 bases. Germline V CDR1 and CDR2: MNHNS, SASEGT. CDR3 length equals 15 residues. The CDR3, as DNA: TGTGCCAGCAGTGGACTCTTAGCGGGCTCAGATACGCAGTATTTT. Translated: CASSGLLAGSDTQYF.